A single sample is the source of the 2 T cell receptor beta chains below, sequenced in a study of cytomegalovirus exposure and HLA in healthy donors. PCR was performed using 60 Vbeta and 13 Jbeta primers. Measured with immunoSEQ multiplex PCR; TCRdb has only the in-frame clones, and not every one. This sample contains 150,000 to 200,000 clones. The sample consisted of PBMCs. These receptor sequences come from a woman in her late teens or twenties in good health and CMV-seropositive.

The chain carries TRBV7-2 and TRBJ2-7, with 7 positions matching TRBD2. CDR3 length: 16 amino acids. Unmatched junction bases numbered 10, after V lost 5 bases and J lost 0 bases. The germline gives CDR1 SGHTA, CDR2 FQGNSA. The CDR3 coding sequence is TGTGCCAGCAGCCTTAAGGGAGGGGATAGCTCCTACGAGCAGTACTTC. As protein: CASSLKGGDSSYEQYF.

The rearrangement uses TRBV27 and TRBJ2-7; 8 bases agree with TRBD1. Germline V lookup: CDR1 MNHEY, CDR2 SMNVEV (reference sequence). CDR3 size: 15 residues. Trimming took 0 bases from V and 2 from J; bases not matched to a gene: 3. CDR3 DNA sequence: TGTGCCAGCAGTTTATCCCGACAGGGGACCTACGAGCAGTACTTC. Encoded protein: CASSLSRQGTYEQYF.